This T cell receptor beta chain came from a study of blood T cell repertoires in COVID-19. Across the whole study: T cells, B-cell-depleted T cells, or PBMCs provided the cDNA or gDNA that served as material.

The length of the CDR3 is 18 residues. The V gene end was trimmed by 2 bases and the J gene end by 5 bases; junction bases not matched to a gene: 15. Germline-derived CDR1 and CDR2 are LGHNA and YSLEER. All enrollees were about 18 to 100 years old and from about 25 US areas. The study counted Cohort 3 donors as recovered given two negative PCRs, clearance, or symptom resolution. The authors' processing: By means of reference gene primer amplification, nucleated cell counts were estimated. Clones were sequenced by immunoSEQ multiplex PCR, and TCRdb holds only the in-frame ones, with some missing. That table supplies the V and J calls and clone size; D and trimming were determined from the DNA. In the table there are around 300,000 clones, roughly nine tenths of which are singletons.

The receptor was derived from a woman aged 50 to 65 who had recovered from COVID-19. The sequenced sample was PBMCs or T cells enriched from blood (not recorded which). The genes are TRBV4-3 and TRBJ2-5; TRBD1 matches at 9 bases. The CDR3 coding sequence is TGCGCCAGCAGCCAAAACCGGGACAGGGCCCGGTGGGGGGAGACCCAGTACTTC. Protein product: CASSQNRDRARWGETQYF.